The 5 T cell receptor beta chains given below trace back to one sample, sequenced in a study of beta chain features in type 1 diabetes. Antigen specificity for these receptors is unknown. Sequenced material consisted of expressed TCRB transcripts (all of the isolated RNA was reverse transcribed). Sequenced by immunoSEQ multiplex PCR; TCRdb stores in-frame clones only, minus some. The table includes 300,000 to 450,000 clones, roughly 12% detected once. Broader study findings: There was a moderate but significant shortening of TCRB CDR3s in all four CD4+ subsets of Type 1 diabetes patients.

What was sequenced was naive CD4+ T cells from blood. The source of these receptors is a woman aged 18-29 years with type 1 diabetes.

The chain carries TRBV30 and TRBJ2-1; 9 bases align to TRBD2. Per the germline V gene, CDR1 is GTSNPN and CDR2 is SVGIG (reference sequence). The length of the CDR3 is 15 residues. J gave up 3 bases and V 1 base, and 4 bases lay outside the gene matches. CDR3 amino acids: CAWSGAGGSYNEQFF. The CDR3 DNA is TGTGCCTGGAGTGGGGCGGGAGGGAGCTACAATGAGCAGTTCTTC.

This clone was seen a handful of times. The same CDR3 arises from other DNA sequences in this sample as well. CDR3: CASSQGLAGSYEQYF. The DNA of the CDR3 is TGCGCCAGCAGCCAAGGGCTAGCGGGCTCCTACGAGCAGTACTTC. This chain connects TRBV4-3 to TRBJ2-7; 8 nucleotides align to TRBD2. Germline CDR1 and CDR2: LGHNA and YSLEER. This CDR3 has 15 residues. Losses at the gene ends were 1 base for V and 0 bases for J; bases not matched to a gene: 2.

The V and J genes are TRBV14 and TRBJ2-3; D not certain. The CDR3 spans 14 residues. V was pared by 1 base and J by 4 bases, with 9 bases between. CDR1 is SGHDN, CDR2 FVKESK, per germline. CDR3 amino acids: CASSQVRTADTQYF. Here the CDR3 DNA reads TGTGCCAGCAGCCAAGTGAGAACGGCAGATACGCAGTATTTT. Full variable domain (remainder filled in from reference TRBV14 and TRBJ2-3): EAGVTQFPSHSVIEKGQTVTLRCDPISGHDNLYWYRRVMGKEIKFLLHFVKESKQDESGMPNNRFLAERTGGTYSTLKVQPAELEDSGVYFCASSQVRTADTQYFGPGTRLTVL.

This clone was observed a handful of times. The chain combines TRBV14 with TRBJ1-5; no clear D gene. The CDR3 totals 13 residues. Germline V gives CDR1 SGHDN, CDR2 FVKESK. Trimming cost V 1 base and J 5 bases, with 6 bases left between them. Here the CDR3 reads CASSQGPDQPQHF. In DNA, the CDR3 is TGTGCCAGCAGCCAAGGTCCGGATCAGCCCCAGCATTTT.

The rearrangement uses TRBV14 and TRBJ2-7; 8 nucleotides align to TRBD2. The CDR3 spans 16 residues. Germline V gene data show CDR1 as SGHDN and CDR2 as FVKESK. With V trimmed by 2 bases and J by 4 bases, 10 bases remained unmatched. The CDR3 region is CASSQREGRPFYEQYF. The CDR3 nucleotides are TGTGCCAGCAGCCAACGGGAGGGCCGACCCTTTTACGAGCAGTACTTC.